A selection of T cell receptor beta chains follows, all from one sample in a study. TCRdb used MiXCR to reprocess the RT-PCR reads, holding one entry per CDR3 protein. Of more than 600,000 distinct CDR3 sequences listed, around 14% are singletons. Source material: memory CD4+ T cells from blood. The source is a female donor in good health, serving as a healthy control. The CDR3 runs from the conserved cysteine through the conserved F or W. A D gene is named only where the DNA matches it firmly. Clone size is not always given. Where it is, it says once, few, many or a class for expanded clones.

abundance: few
v_gene: TRBV12-3/TRBV12-4
j_gene: TRBJ2-5
d_gene: -
len: 15
CDR3aa: CASSFTSGYQETQYF
CDR3nt: TGTGCCAGCAGTTTTACGAGCGGCTACCAAGAGACCCAGTACTTC

abundance: -
v_gene: TRBV5-6
j_gene: TRBJ2-1
d_gene: -
len: 15
CDR3aa: CASKLGQSSYNEQFF
CDR3nt: TGTGCCAGCAAACTGGGGCAGAGCTCCTACAATGAGCAGTTCTTC

abundance: few
v_gene: TRBV7-3
j_gene: TRBJ2-6
d_gene: -
len: 14
CDR3aa: CASSLTPGANVLTF
CDR3nt: TGTGCCAGCAGCTTAACGCCGGGGGCCAACGTCCTGACTTTC

abundance: -
v_gene: TRBV5-5
j_gene: TRBJ1-4
d_gene: -
len: 16
CDR3aa: CASSSLGVSANEKLFF
CDR3nt: TGTGCCAGCAGCTCCCTGGGCGTTTCAGCTAATGAAAAACTGTTTTTT

abundance: many
v_gene: TRBV9
j_gene: TRBJ2-2
d_gene: -
len: 13
CDR3aa: CASSVEVTGELFF
CDR3nt: TGTGCCAGCAGCGTAGAGGTCACCGGGGAGCTGTTTTTT

abundance: -
v_gene: TRBV7-2
j_gene: TRBJ1-1
d_gene: -
len: 13
CDR3aa: CASSSGTAREAFF
CDR3nt: TGTGCCAGCAGCTCAGGGACCGCACGTGAAGCTTTCTTT

abundance: -
v_gene: TRBV6-1
j_gene: TRBJ1-5
d_gene: -
len: 16
CDR3aa: CASSESPTGTNQPQHF
CDR3nt: TGTGCCAGCAGTGAATCCCCTACAGGGACCAATCAGCCCCAGCATTTT

abundance: -
v_gene: TRBV5-1
j_gene: TRBJ2-3
d_gene: -
len: 14
CDR3aa: CASSTAPPTDTQYF
CDR3nt: TGCGCCAGCAGTACCGCGCCCCCCACAGATACGCAGTATTTT

abundance: many
v_gene: TRBV29-1
j_gene: TRBJ1-3
d_gene: -
len: 13
CDR3aa: CSVDGGLGNTIYF
CDR3nt: TGCAGCGTTGATGGGGGGCTAGGAAACACCATATATTTT

abundance: -
v_gene: TRBV5-4
j_gene: TRBJ2-7
d_gene: -
len: 14
CDR3aa: CASSPTLGGYEQYF
CDR3nt: TGTGCCAGCAGCCCGACCCTAGGAGGTTACGAGCAGTACTTC